The T cell receptor beta chain described here comes from a study of cytomegalovirus exposure and HLA in healthy donors. Overall study: Previous work identified roughly 120 million unique TCR beta sequences from about 179 million T cells.

This CDR3 contains 15 residues. Germline loops: CDR1 SGDLS, CDR2 YYNGEE. V shed 4 bases, J shed 7 bases, and the junction held 8 bases outside the gene matches. PCR employed 60 Vbeta and 13 Jbeta primers. This table comes from immunoSEQ multiplex PCR, and its TCRdb copy is limited to in-frame clones, with some not included. The data contain fewer than 200,000 clones, around 83% of them singletons. This TCR came from a man over 45 in good health and CMV-seronegative. The chain is built from TRBV9 and TRBJ1-6; 7 nucleotides match TRBD1. What was sequenced was PBMCs. The CDR3 region has the DNA TGTGCCAGCAGCACCCGAGACAGGGTGAATTCACCCCTCCACTTT. Its translation: CASSTRDRVNSPLHF.